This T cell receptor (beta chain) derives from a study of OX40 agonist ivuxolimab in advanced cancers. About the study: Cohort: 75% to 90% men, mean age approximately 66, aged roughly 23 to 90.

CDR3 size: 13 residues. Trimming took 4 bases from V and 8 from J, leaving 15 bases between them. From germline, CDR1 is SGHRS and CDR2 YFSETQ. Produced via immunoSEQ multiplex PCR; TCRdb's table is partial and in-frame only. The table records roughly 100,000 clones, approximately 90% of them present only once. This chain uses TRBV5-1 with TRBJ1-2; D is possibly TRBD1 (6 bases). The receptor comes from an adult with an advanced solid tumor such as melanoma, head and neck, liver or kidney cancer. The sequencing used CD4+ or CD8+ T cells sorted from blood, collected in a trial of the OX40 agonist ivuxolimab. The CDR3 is CASSLMGHGGYTF. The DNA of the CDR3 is TGCGCCAGCAGCCTTATGGGACACGGAGGCTACACCTTC.